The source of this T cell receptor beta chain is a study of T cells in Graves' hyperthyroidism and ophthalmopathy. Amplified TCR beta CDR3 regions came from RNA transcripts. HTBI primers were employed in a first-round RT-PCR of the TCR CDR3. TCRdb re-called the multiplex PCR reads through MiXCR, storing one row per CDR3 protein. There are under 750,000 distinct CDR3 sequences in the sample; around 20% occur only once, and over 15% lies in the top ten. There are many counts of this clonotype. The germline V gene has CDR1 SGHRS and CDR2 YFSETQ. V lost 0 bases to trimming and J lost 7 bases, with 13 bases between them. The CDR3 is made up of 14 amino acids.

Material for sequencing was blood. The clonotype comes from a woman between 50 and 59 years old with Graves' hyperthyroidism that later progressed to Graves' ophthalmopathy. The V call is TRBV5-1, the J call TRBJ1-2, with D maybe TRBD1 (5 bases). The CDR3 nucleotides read TGCGCCAGCAGCTTGGAGCCCGGGACTGTTGGCTACACCTTC. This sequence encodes CASSLEPGTVGYTF.